This T cell receptor beta chain emerged from a study of blood T cell repertoires in COVID-19. The cohort comprised adults aged about 18 to 100 years residing in 20 to 25 US areas. Assignment of participants to cohorts was predicated upon participant-reported clinical history. Per the original data handling: Quantification of nucleated cells was approximated via reference gene primer amplification. Assay used: immunoSEQ multiplex PCR; TCRdb lists only in-frame clones, some missing. V, J and clone size are taken as reported in that table, and D and trimming were inferred from the DNA itself. The table has about 210,000 clones, around 88% seen once. Germline assignment: CDR1 SGHTS and CDR2 YDEGEE. Trimming at V came to 4 bases and at J to 7 bases, leaving 8 bases not matched to a gene. The CDR3 extends over 15 amino acids.

This clonotype was obtained from a middle-aged woman with acute COVID-19. Sequencing input: PBMCs or T cells enriched from blood (not recorded which). The chain joins TRBV5-8 to TRBJ1-4; 9 bases match TRBD1. This CDR3 is CASSLHDRGGEKLFF. Here the CDR3 DNA reads TGTGCCAGCAGCCTACACGACAGGGGGGGTGAAAAACTGTTTTTT.